This T cell receptor (beta chain) was profiled in a study of shared clonotypes between healthy human individuals (dated by TCRdb to about 2020). Regarding the complete study: The cohort comprised a couple of women and a few men aged 18 to 49 years. For each donor, three plates each were used for CD4 naive and CD4 memory, two plates were used for CD8 naive, and one plate was used for CD8 memory. To estimate repertoire size and how much clonotypes are shared between individuals, the study performed deep sequencing of blood TCR repertoires from roughly five healthy adults. To increase sequencing depth and limit assay-specific biases, TCR repertoire library preparation and sequencing were carried out by different laboratories using diverse techniques. Leukapheresis yielded between about 0.94 and 9.5 billion PBMCs per donor.

The CDR1 and CDR2 encoded by the germline V gene (reference sequence) are GTSNPN and SVGIG. Unmatched junction bases come to 9, with V trimmed by 3 bases and J by 8 bases. Its CDR3 holds 14 amino acids, cysteine through phenylalanine. Here the CDR3 DNA is all that survives: 42 bases in frame from base 1. TCR CDR3 regions were amplified from genomic DNA by multiplex PCR using the deep immunoSEQ assay. Genomic DNA extracted from each cell subset was distributed evenly over all wells of several immunoSEQ 96-well plates, and each plate served as one replicate. Each replicate PCR for sorted subsets received around 210 ng genomic DNA, equal to about 30,000 T cell genomes. Purified libraries were measured with a Qubit 3.0 fluorometer, size-checked on a Bioanalyzer 2100, and measured again with the KAPA Library Quantification kit. Every immunoSEQ 96-well plate was sequenced on a dedicated single-read 150-cycle Illumina NextSeq 550 flow cell. The original pipeline was this. Because only junctional sequences without quality scores were contained in the immunoSEQ output, filtering matching that applied to full-length reads could not be performed. To assign V/J genes and CDR3, sequences were annotated against IMGT germline references using PyIR, a Python wrapper for IgBLAST v1.9. Reads with weak V/J assignments (E-value above 1e-6), missing CDR3, stop codons, out-of-frame junctions, or ambiguous translated residues were removed. A V3J clonotype was defined by an identical inferred V gene, J gene, and CDR3 amino acid sequence. Percentage overlap between repertoires was computed as shared unique clonotypes divided by the size of the smaller repertoire. Richness of each repertoire was evaluated using RTK rarefaction, the Chao1 estimator, and Recon v2.1 estimates of unobserved clonotypes. OLGA was used to compute generation probabilities for all TCRbeta clonotypes that the gDNA method yielded from a handful of donors. Not all clones reach the TCRdb copy of this immuneACCESS table, which keeps in-frame sequences only. Checked studies attribute under half of the gap to unresolved V genes and leave the rest unexplained. V and J calls and clone size follow that table, whereas D and trimming were derived from the DNA. A total of under 750,000 clones appear in this sample, over 60% of them only once. The top ten hold more than 1.5% of the sample.

About this clone: The target of this receptor is not known. Base quality data are lacking; no much larger clone is found one base away.

Findings and caveats that apply to the study as a whole: Because the study included only a small number of donors, the genetic and exposure-history diversity represented was limited. Approximately 5% of naive CD4, 3.5% of naive CD8, approximately 2.2% of memory CD4, and 0.4% of memory CD8 clonotypes were shared across several donors. Estimated clonotype richness was generally larger for naive than for memory subsets. Sampling was restricted to blood, and TCR repertoires in tissues likely differ from the TCR repertoires found in blood. Pairwise subsampling led to the expectation that sequencing depth would affect the degree of clonotype sharing among donors. Compared with non-shared clonotypes, the clonotypes found in all four sorted-subset donors had higher generation probabilities. Even with the large sequencing depth, rarefaction of the sorted-subset datasets indicated that sequencing was incomplete.

The donors were healthy, HIV-negative adults with no recently reported acute infections or vaccinations. Only Caucasian adults living in Nashville, Tennessee, USA were represented among the donors. CD4+ T cells were enriched by magnetic negative selection, after which naive cells were positively selected on CD45RA and the negative fraction was taken as the memory subset. Blood was obtained by leukapheresis, after which PBMCs were separated by Ficoll-Histopaque density gradient centrifugation and cryopreserved in liquid nitrogen vapor phase. Purity and quantity of every magnetically sorted T cell population were checked by analytical flow cytometry. Genomic DNA was isolated from every sorted fraction and measured by UV absorbance on a Nanodrop 2000c.

This receptor was obtained from a woman in her 30s in good health. The sequencing sample was made of memory CD4+ T cells sorted from blood. The label giving this sample's cell subset or site can be read as: CD45RA-negative fraction. Here the chain combines TRBV30 and TRBJ1-2, with TRBD1 identical over 10 junction bases. The CDR3 protein: CAWSRGQGKDGYTF. The nucleotide sequence is TGTGCCTGGAGCCGGGGACAGGGGAAGGACGGCTACACCTTC.